This T cell receptor (beta chain) was identified in a study of shared clonotypes between healthy human individuals. Donors included only healthy HIV-negative adults lacking recent acute infections or vaccinations. Study results and caveats: Specimens sampled were limited to blood, with tissue repertoires likely differing.

Germline V gene lookup returns CDR1 SGHTA and CDR2 FQGNSA. The CDR3 consists of 15 residues. The V end was cut by 0 bases, the J end by 7 bases, with 15 bases between. Replicate PCRs run on unsorted PBMC used 300 ng DNA, which was around 30,000 T cell genomes. Generated by immunoSEQ multiplex PCR, the TCRdb table keeps only in-frame clones and is missing some. The sample lists 400,000 to 500,000 clones; 76% were seen once. This clone was detected ten times or more. Its specificity is unknown. The sample holds other DNA sequences that translate to the same CDR3. This rearrangement joins TRBV7-2 to TRBJ1-2, with D unclear. This clonotype was sampled from a woman in her thirties or forties in good health. Some clones in this sample may be carry-over from other donors' samples. Sequenced material: PBMCs. CDR3 protein: CASSLAHGSNGGYTF. Written as DNA, the CDR3 is TGTGCCAGCAGCTTAGCACACGGGTCCAATGGTGGCTACACCTTC.